Below, 16 T cell receptor beta chains from the same sample are listed, as sequenced in a study of CD8 T cells in ankylosing spondylitis. Antigens for these TCRs are unknown. TCRdb reprocessed the 5' RACE reads with MiXCR, giving one entry per CDR3 protein. The repertoire holds some 330,000 distinct CDR3 sequences, with under 8.5% as singletons. General study points: Ankylosing spondylitis blood appeared to carry a characteristic TCR beta motif of roughly eight highly homologous variants.

Sequenced sample: blood, either unsorted or a sorted T cell fraction (not recorded which). Receptors were obtained from a male donor with ankylosing spondylitis.

This chain joins TRBV12-3 or TRBV12-4 and TRBJ1-6; a weak D match, TRBD1 (6 bases). V lost 4 bases and J 6 bases, leaving 10 bases between the germline ends. This CDR3 comprises 14 residues. DNA for the CDR3: TGTGCCAGCAGTTCACAGGGTGTTAATTCACCCCTCCACTTT. Protein: CASSSQGVNSPLHF.

V and J are TRBV28 and TRBJ2-3; tentative D call: TRBD1 (6 bases). Between the trimmed V and J ends, which lost 10 bases and 7 bases, there was a span of 21 bases. The germline V gene has CDR1 MDHEN and CDR2 SYDVKM. This CDR3 has 14 residues. CDR3 loop: CATSLGTGRNTQYF. Written as DNA, the CDR3 is TGTGCCACCTCGCTGGGTACAGGGCGGAATACGCAGTATTTT.

This clonotype was detected a few times. This chain connects TRBV20-1 to TRBJ2-7; tentatively, D is TRBD2 (7 bases). The length of the CDR3 is 13 residues. Looked up from germline, CDR1 is DFQATT and CDR2 is SNEGSKA (reference sequence). V lost 5 bases, J lost 6 bases, and 17 bases lay in between. The CDR3 DNA reads TGCAGTGCTTGGGGGGGGGCTGGTAGCGAGCAGTACTTC. Encoded protein: CSAWGGAGSEQYF.

The rearrangement uses TRBV7-9 and TRBJ2-1, with D tentatively TRBD1 or TRBD2 (5 bases each). This CDR3 has 13 amino acids. The germline CDR1 and CDR2 sequences are SEHNR and FQNEAQ (reference sequence). V was cut by 4 bases and J by 8 bases, with 12 bases left in between. CDR3 loop: CASSWGLGDEQFF. In DNA form, the CDR3 reads TGTGCCAGCAGCTGGGGGTTGGGAGATGAGCAGTTCTTC.

This chain links TRBV11-3 with TRBJ2-1; D may be TRBD1 (5 bases). From germline, CDR1 is SGHNT and CDR2 YENEEA. V lost 3 bases and J lost 10, with 13 bases in between. CDR3 size: 13 residues. The CDR3 protein is CASSFGQTEEQFF. The CDR3 DNA reads as TGTGCCAGCAGCTTCGGGCAGACAGAAGAGCAGTTCTTC.

The CDR3 spells CASMGSSRYRNEQFF. The CDR3 DNA is TGTGCCAGCATGGGATCTAGCAGATATCGCAATGAGCAGTTCTTC. This chain links TRBV25-1 with TRBJ2-1; TRBD2 is a possible D gene (5 bases). V lost 7 bases and J lost 6, with 19 bases in between. CDR1 and CDR2 (germline): MGHDK, SYGVNS. The CDR3 covers 15 residues.

This clonotype was detected only a few times. The rearrangement joins TRBV3-1 to TRBJ1-1; D is ambiguous. This CDR3 has 13 amino acids. The V end lost 1 base, the J end lost 4 bases, and 7 bases lay between the germline ends. CDR1 is LGHDT and CDR2 is YNNKEL in the germline V gene (reference sequence). DNA of the CDR3: TGTGCCAGCAGCCAAGCCCAGTTCACTGAAGCTTTCTTT. This codes for CASSQAQFTEAFF.

This clonotype has more than one count but fewer than ten. This chain links TRBV6-2 or TRBV6-3 with TRBJ2-7; TRBD2 might be the D (5 bases). CDR3 length: 14 residues. Trimming pared 0 bases from V and 3 bases from J, leaving 9 bases between. CDR1 and CDR2 from the germline V gene are MNHEY and SVGEGT. Here the CDR3 DNA reads TGTGCCAGCAGTTACTCGTTAACTAGCTACGAGCAGTACTTC. It is translated as CASSYSLTSYEQYF.

This clonotype was seen a few times. The chain links TRBV29-1 to TRBJ2-7; 9 bases are shared with TRBD1. With V trimmed by 3 bases and J by 6 bases, 12 bases remained unmatched. This CDR3 comprises 15 residues. Germline V lookup: CDR1 SQVTM, CDR2 ANQGSEA. DNA of the CDR3: TGCAGCGTTGATCTAGTAGGGACAGGGTTCTCCGAGCAGTACTTC. Its translation is CSVDLVGTGFSEQYF.

The chain links TRBV28 to TRBJ2-2; 11 positions agree with TRBD2. The CDR3 is made up of 16 amino acids. Looked up from germline, CDR1 is MDHEN and CDR2 is SYDVKM. V lost 3 bases, J lost 8 bases, and 8 bases stayed unmatched. This CDR3 is CASSFLVGLAAGELFF. The CDR3 DNA reads TGTGCCAGCAGTTTCCTCGTGGGACTAGCGGCAGGGGAGCTGTTTTTT.

This clonotype came up many times. The rearrangement joins TRBV12-3 or TRBV12-4 to TRBJ2-2; 9 nucleotides match TRBD1. The junction had 7 bases not matched to a gene; V was cut back by 4 bases and J by 4 bases. This CDR3 comprises 16 residues. The DNA for the CDR3 is TGTGCCAGCAGTTGGACAGGGGCGCGGGGCACCGGGGAGCTGTTTTTT. It specifies CASSWTGARGTGELFF.

The sample holds many counts of this clonotype. V usage is TRBV6-2 or TRBV6-3 and J usage is TRBJ2-5, with D perhaps TRBD2 (6 bases). Germline values: CDR1 MNHEY, CDR2 SVGEGT. The CDR3 spans 13 residues. V lost 6 bases and J lost 5, with 13 bases in between. Written as DNA, the CDR3 is TGTGCCAGCAGAAAAGACGGGAGTGAGACCCAGTACTTC. Its translation: CASRKDGSETQYF.

The rearrangement links TRBV3-1 to TRBJ2-2, with a tentative D call TRBD2 (6 bases). The CDR3 loop spans 14 amino acids. Per the germline V gene, CDR1 is LGHDT and CDR2 is YNNKEL (reference sequence). The V end was cut by 6 bases, the J end by 2 bases, with 10 bases between. As DNA, the CDR3 is TGTGCCAGCAGGATAGCGGCCAACACCGGGGAGCTGTTTTTT. Its protein product is CASRIAANTGELFF.

This clonotype was seen a handful of times. This chain uses TRBV5-6 with TRBJ2-6, with no clear D. V dropped 6 bases and J dropped 0 bases, with 19 bases sitting between them. The germline CDR1 and CDR2 sequences are SGHDT and YYEEEE. There are 18 residues in the CDR3. Here the CDR3 reads CASTRFIVSSSGANVLTF. CDR3 DNA sequence: TGTGCCAGCACCCGATTTATCGTCTCTAGCTCTGGGGCCAACGTCCTGACTTTC.

There are a few counts of this clonotype. The genes are TRBV7-2 and TRBJ2-7, with D perhaps matching TRBD1 (6 bases). V gave up 4 bases and J gave up 1 base, with 14 bases separating them. Germline lookup yields CDR1 SGHTA and CDR2 FQGNSA. This CDR3 contains 15 residues. CDR3 region: CASSSTGDSSYEQYF. The CDR3 coding sequence is TGTGCCAGCAGCTCGACAGGTGATAGTTCCTACGAGCAGTACTTC.

This clonotype was seen at least ten times. The CDR3 is CASSGFPSGSSYNEQFF. CDR3 DNA: TGTGCCAGCAGTGGATTCCCTAGCGGGAGCTCCTACAATGAGCAGTTCTTC. The V call is TRBV25-1, the J call TRBJ2-1, with 10 bases identical to TRBD2. The V gene end was trimmed by 4 bases and the J gene end by 0 bases; junction bases not matched to a gene: 6. The CDR3 has 17 amino acids. Germline-derived CDR1 and CDR2 are MGHDK and SYGVNS. The full variable domain, with the rest looked up from reference TRBV25-1 and TRBJ2-1, is EADIYQTPRYLVIGTGKKITLECSQTMGHDKMYWYQQDPGMELHLIHYSYGVNSTEKGDLSSESTVSRIRTEHFPLTLESARPSHTSQYLCASSGFPSGSSYNEQFFGPGTRLTVL.